Sequencing of this T cell receptor beta chain was carried out in a study of blood T cells in healthy people across ages. PCR was performed a second time for about 7 to 12 cycles using a sample-barcoded 5' primer and a J-beta primer mix. TCRdb analysed the 5' RACE reads with MiXCR anew, one entry per CDR3 protein. This table holds about 730,000 distinct CDR3 sequences, about 42% found once. Germline V gene sequence: CDR1 MNHEY, CDR2 SMNVEV (reference sequence). Trimming pared 4 bases from V and 0 bases from J, leaving 15 bases between. The CDR3 covers 16 residues. The clonotype originates from a woman aged 60 to 75 in good health. The sequenced sample was blood. The V call is TRBV27, the J call TRBJ1-2; maybe TRBD1 (6 bases). The CDR3 spells CASSWGARGANYGYTF. CDR3 DNA: TGTGCCAGCAGTTGGGGGGCGCGCGGGGCTAACTATGGCTACACCTTC.